This TCR beta chain originates from a study of T cell changes during pregnancy in multiple sclerosis. This CDR3 has 14 amino acids. The V segment lost 0 bases and the J segment 7 bases; nucleotides outside the gene matches: 3. CDR1 is SGDLS and CDR2 is YYNGEE in the germline V gene. TCRdb keeps only in-frame clones here, not all; method: immunoSEQ multiplex PCR. Among around 45,000 clones listed, around 90% were seen once. This TCR came from a female donor with multiple sclerosis, enrolled in a pregnancy study. The chain joins TRBV9 to TRBJ2-2; 7 bases line up with TRBD2. Specimen: CD4+ T cells from peripheral blood mononuclear cells, collected before pregnancy. The chain's CDR3 is CASSVGRTSGELFF. The CDR3 DNA sequence: TGTGCCAGCAGCGTAGGAAGGACTAGCGGGGAGCTGTTTTTT.